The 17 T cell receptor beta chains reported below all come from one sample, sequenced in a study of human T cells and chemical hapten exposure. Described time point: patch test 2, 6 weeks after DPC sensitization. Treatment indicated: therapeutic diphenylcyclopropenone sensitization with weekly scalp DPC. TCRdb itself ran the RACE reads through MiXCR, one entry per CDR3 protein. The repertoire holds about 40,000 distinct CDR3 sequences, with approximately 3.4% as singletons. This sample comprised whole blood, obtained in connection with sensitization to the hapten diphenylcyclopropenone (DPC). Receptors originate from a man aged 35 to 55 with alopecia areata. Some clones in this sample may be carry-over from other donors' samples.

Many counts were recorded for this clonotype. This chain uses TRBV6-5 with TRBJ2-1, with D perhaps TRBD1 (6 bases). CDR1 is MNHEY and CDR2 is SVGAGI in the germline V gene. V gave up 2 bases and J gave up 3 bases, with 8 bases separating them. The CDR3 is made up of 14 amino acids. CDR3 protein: CASSYLGGYNEQFF. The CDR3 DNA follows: TGTGCCAGCAGTTACCTAGGGGGCTACAATGAGCAGTTCTTC.

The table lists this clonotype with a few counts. Written as DNA, the CDR3 is TGCAGTGCGCGCCGTGCGGGACAGGGTTATAGCAATCAGCCCCAGCATTTT. Its translation: CSARRAGQGYSNQPQHF. V is TRBV20-1 and J is TRBJ1-5; 9 bases match TRBD1. Per the germline V gene, CDR1 is DFQATT and CDR2 is SNEGSKA (reference sequence). With 6 bases clipped from V and 0 bases from J, the junction kept 12 bases outside the gene matches. This CDR3 is 17 amino acids long.

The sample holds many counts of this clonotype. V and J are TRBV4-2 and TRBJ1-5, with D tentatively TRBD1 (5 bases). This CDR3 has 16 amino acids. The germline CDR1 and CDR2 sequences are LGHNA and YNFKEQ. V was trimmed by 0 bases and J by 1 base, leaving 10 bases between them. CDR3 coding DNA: TGTGCCAGCAGCCAAGAGGGACTCGACAGCAATCAGCCCCAGCATTTT. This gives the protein CASSQEGLDSNQPQHF.

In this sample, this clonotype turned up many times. DNA for the CDR3: TGCAGTGCTAGGGGGACTAGCGGGAGGGCCTCCTACGAGCAGTACTTC. It yields the protein CSARGTSGRASYEQYF. This rearrangement joins TRBV20-1 to TRBJ2-7; TRBD2 matches 16 bases. The CDR3 has 16 amino acids. Germline V gene sequence: CDR1 DFQATT, CDR2 SNEGSKA (reference sequence). V lost 3 bases and J lost 0; bases outside the gene matches: 2.

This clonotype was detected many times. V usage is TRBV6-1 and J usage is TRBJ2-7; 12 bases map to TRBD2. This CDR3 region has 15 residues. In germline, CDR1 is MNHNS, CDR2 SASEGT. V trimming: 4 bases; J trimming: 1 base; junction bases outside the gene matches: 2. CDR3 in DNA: TGTGCCAGCAGTGCCGGGACTAGCGGGTCCTACGAGCAGTACTTC. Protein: CASSAGTSGSYEQYF.

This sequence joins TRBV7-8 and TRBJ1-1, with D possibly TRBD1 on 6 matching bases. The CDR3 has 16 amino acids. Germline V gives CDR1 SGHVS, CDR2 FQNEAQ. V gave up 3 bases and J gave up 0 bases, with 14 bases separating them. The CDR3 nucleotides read TGTGCCAGCAGCTTTCGACAGGCGATAATGAACACTGAAGCTTTCTTT. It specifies CASSFRQAIMNTEAFF.

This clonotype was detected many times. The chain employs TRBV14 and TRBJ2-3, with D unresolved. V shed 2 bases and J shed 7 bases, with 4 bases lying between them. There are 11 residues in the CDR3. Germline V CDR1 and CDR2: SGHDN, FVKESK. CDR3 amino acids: CASSQIHTQYF. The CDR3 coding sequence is TGTGCCAGCAGCCAAATCCATACGCAGTATTTT.

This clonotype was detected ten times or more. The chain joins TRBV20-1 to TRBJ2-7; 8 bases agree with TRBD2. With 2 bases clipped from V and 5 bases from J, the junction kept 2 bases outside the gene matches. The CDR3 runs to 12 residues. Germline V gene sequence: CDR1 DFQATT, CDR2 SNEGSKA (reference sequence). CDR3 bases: TGCAGTGCTAGACCCGGGGGGGACGAGCAGTACTTC. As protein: CSARPGGDEQYF.

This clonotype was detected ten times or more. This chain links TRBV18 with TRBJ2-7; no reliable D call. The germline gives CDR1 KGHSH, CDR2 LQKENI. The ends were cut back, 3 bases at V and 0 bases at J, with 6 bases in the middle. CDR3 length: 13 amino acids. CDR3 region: CASSPDLSYEQYF. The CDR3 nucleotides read TGTGCCAGCTCACCGGACCTCTCCTACGAGCAGTACTTC.

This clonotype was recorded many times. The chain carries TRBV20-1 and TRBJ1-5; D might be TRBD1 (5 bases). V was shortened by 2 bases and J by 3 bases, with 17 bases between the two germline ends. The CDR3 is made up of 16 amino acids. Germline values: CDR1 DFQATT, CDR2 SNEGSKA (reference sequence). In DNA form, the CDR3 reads TGCAGTGCTAGATTGGGACCCAGGCTGGCCAATCAGCCCCAGCATTTT. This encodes CSARLGPRLANQPQHF.

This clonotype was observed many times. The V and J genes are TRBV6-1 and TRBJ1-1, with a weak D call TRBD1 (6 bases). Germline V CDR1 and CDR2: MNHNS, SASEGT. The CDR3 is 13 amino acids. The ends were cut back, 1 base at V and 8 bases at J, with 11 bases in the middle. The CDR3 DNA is TGTGCCAGCAGTGAAGACGGGGGCGTCGAAGCTTTCTTT. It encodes CASSEDGGVEAFF.

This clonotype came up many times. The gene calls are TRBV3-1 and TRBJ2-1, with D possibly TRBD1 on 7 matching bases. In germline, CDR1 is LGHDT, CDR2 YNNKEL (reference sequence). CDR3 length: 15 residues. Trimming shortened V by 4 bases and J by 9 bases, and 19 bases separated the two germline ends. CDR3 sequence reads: CASSRAGQRVAEQFF. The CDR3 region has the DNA TGTGCCAGCAGCCGGGCGGGACAGAGGGTCGCTGAGCAGTTCTTC.

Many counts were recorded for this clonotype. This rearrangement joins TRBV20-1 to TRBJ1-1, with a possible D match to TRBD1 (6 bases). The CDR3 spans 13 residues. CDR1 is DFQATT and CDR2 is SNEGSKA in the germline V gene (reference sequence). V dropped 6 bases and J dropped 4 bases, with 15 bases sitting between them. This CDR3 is CSAARGGTTEAFF. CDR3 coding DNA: TGCAGTGCAGCCAGAGGGGGGACCACTGAAGCTTTCTTT.

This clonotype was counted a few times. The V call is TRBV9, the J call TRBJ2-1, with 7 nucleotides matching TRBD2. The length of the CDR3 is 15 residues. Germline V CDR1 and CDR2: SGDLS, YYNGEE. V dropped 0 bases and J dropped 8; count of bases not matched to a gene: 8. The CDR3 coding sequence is TGTGCCAGCAGCGTAGCTAGCGGCTATAGGGATGAGCAGTTCTTC. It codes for CASSVASGYRDEQFF.

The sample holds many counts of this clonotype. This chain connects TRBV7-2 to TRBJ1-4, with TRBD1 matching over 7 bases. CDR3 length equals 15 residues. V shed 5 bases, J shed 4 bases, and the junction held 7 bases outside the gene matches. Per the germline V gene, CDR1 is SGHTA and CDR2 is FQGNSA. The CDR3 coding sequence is TGTGCCAGCAGCCAGAGGACAGGCCGTAATGAAAAACTGTTTTTT. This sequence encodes CASSQRTGRNEKLFF.

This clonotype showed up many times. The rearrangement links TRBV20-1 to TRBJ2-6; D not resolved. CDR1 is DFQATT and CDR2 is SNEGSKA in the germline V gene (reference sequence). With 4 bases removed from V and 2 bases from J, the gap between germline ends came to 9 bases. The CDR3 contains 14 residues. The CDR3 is CSAKSGPGANVLTF. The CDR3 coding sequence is TGCAGTGCTAAGTCCGGGCCTGGGGCCAACGTCCTGACTTTC.

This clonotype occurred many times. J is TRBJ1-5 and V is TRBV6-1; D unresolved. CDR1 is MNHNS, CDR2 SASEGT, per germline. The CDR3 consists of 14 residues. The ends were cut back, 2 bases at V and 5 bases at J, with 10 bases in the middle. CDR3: CASSEFGPYQPQHF. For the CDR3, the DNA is TGTGCCAGCAGTGAATTTGGGCCGTATCAGCCCCAGCATTTT.